This T cell receptor beta chain was recorded in a study of T cell responses to AZD1222 COVID-19 vaccine (dated by TCRdb to 2020 to 2023). Notes on the research overall: TCR sequencing was performed for 230 to 250 trial participants, of whom approximately 200 were given two doses of AZD1222 and around 25 were given two doses of MenACWY control vaccine. Enrollment into the trials was organized by age into subgroups of 18-55, 56-69 and 70-plus years, and those subgroups contained approximately 160, 26 and 62 TCR-sequenced participants, respectively.

To note about this clone: Its antigen is unknown. No per-base quality is available; no much larger clone lies one base away.

The CDR3 regions of human TCRbeta chains were analyzed by immunosequencing. The study's own analysis went as follows. Repertoire TCRs were matched against a reference library of SARS-CoV-2-specific TCRs generated with the MIRA antigen-specificity platform. Breadth was defined as the fraction of unique TCRs that were SARS-CoV-2-associated. Depth was defined as the fraction of total T cells that were SARS-CoV-2-associated. Using the MIRA data, each spike-specific TCR was assigned both to the spike region to which the TCR was reactive and to a CD4 or CD8 class. Log10-transformed breadth and depth values were compared by one-way ANOVA with Sidak's multiple comparisons tests. The immuneACCESS repertoire file appears here via TCRdb, limited to in-frame rearrangements. These files lack a portion of the clones; in checked studies, under half of the deficit traces to unresolved V genes, and the cause of the others is not known. V and J calls and clone size follow that table, whereas D and trimming were derived from the DNA. For this sample the table gives 130,000 to 150,000 clones, of which around nine tenths were detected only once. Under 2% of the sample is held by the ten biggest clonotypes.

Reading from cysteine to phenylalanine, the CDR3 counts 18 amino acids. The sequence is cut down to CDR3 DNA, 54 bases in frame from base 1. From V the trimming removes 3 bases and from J it removes 4 bases, while the gene matches leave 15 bases of the junction unaccounted for. CDR1 is given as SGDLS and CDR2 as YYNGEE, both from the germline V gene. The time point label, read with the paper, signifies: about 28 days (+/-7) after the second vaccine dose. AZD1222 recipients whose second dose came at about 4 weeks and those whose second dose came at about 12 weeks were combined into one group, since spike-specific TCR depth and breadth did not differ between the two schedules. Vaccinee samples were obtained from the UK trials COV001 and COV002, which included a single-blind randomized controlled phase 2/3 trial of AZD1222 (ChAdOx1 nCoV-19) in healthy adults. Trial participant PBMC samples were collected at day 0 and day 28 after the second dose for TCRbeta chain sequencing.

Here is what the overall study found, with its caveats: The whole spike protein was spanned by vaccine-associated CD4 TCRs, and dominant responses were seen in regions 160-218 and 743-854. Because no day 14 peak-response samples were available, the repertoires could be characterized only after the peak T cell response. Conclusions about previously exposed vaccinees were limited because only six AZD1222 recipients were SARS-CoV-2 seropositive at baseline. Reportedly, almost half of the unique spike-specific TCRs recognized epitopes lying outside the regions that are mutated in the B.1.351 and B.1.1.7 variants. Participants were mostly white British, with more females than males. The authors suggested clonal diversity may have been underestimated. A significant rise in spike-specific TCR breadth and depth was observed after two AZD1222 doses relative to day 0 and relative to MenACWY recipients. In the small 56-69-year group, the increase in depth fell short of significance, most likely because of low power.

This receptor was taken from an adult who received the AZD1222 COVID-19 vaccine. The receptor chain draws on TRBV9 and TRBJ2-2; TRBD1 matches 7 bases in the middle. This specimen was peripheral blood, taken 28 days after the second AZD1222 dose. The CDR3 region reads CASSAEQGPPIGTGELFF. The DNA reads as follows: TGTGCCAGCAGCGCAGAACAGGGGCCCCCCATAGGCACCGGGGAGCTGTTTTTT. Supplemented by the reference TRBV9 and TRBJ2-2 proteins around the CDR3, the complete variable domain is DSGVTQTPKHLITATGQRVTLRCSPRSGDLSVYWYQQSLDQGLQFLIQYYNGEERAKGNILERFSAQQFPDLHSELNLSSLELGDSALYFCASSAEQGPPIGTGELFFGEGSRLTVL.